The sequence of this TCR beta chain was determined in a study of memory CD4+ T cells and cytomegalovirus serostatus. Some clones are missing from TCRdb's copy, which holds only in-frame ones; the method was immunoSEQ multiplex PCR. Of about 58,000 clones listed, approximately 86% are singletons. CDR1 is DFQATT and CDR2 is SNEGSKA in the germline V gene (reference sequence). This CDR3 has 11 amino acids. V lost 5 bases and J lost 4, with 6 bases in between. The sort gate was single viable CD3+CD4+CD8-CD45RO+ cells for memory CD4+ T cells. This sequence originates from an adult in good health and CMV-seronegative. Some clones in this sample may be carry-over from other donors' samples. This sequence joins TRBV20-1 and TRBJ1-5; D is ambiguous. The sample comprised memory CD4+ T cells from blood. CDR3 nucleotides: TGCAGTGCTTCGGATAATCAGCCCCAGCATTTT. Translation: CSASDNQPQHF.